This TCR beta chain came from a study of CD8 T cells in Susac syndrome. The study, taken as a whole, reports: Acknowledgment was made by the study that its TCR sequencing and HLA analysis involved a relatively small number of individuals.

Random hexamers were used to reverse transcribe an amount of about 0.5 to 1 ug RNA. Amplification of TCR beta CDR3 by immunoSEQ multiplex PCR spanned 54 Vbeta and 13 Jbeta. Using its own MiXCR run on the immunoSEQ multiplex PCR reads, TCRdb lists one record per CDR3 protein. The table has fewer than 80,000 distinct CDR3 sequences, 85% to 95% seen once. Sequencing of TCR beta was undertaken in CD8+ and CD4+ T cells derived from blood. Relapsing-remitting disease, either stable or active, was present in the treatment-naive patients who were the multiple sclerosis controls. This clonotype was recorded once. Its antigen is undetermined. Trimming took off 4 bases at V and 4 bases at J, with 25 bases between the two ends. Germline CDR1 LGHDT, CDR2 YNNKEL (reference sequence). The CDR3 is made up of 18 amino acids.

Sequencing was carried out using CD8+ T cells from PBMCs. The rearrangement links TRBV3-1 to TRBJ1-2; D is unclear. The TCR sequence derives from a human donor with multiple sclerosis. DNA for the CDR3: TGTGCCAGCAGCCCCCATCGCGGCGAGAACGCGGCCCTCTATGGCTACACCTTC. It encodes CASSPHRGENAALYGYTF. Complete variable domain (other parts from reference TRBV3-1 and TRBJ1-2): DTAVSQTPKYLVTQMGNDKSIKCEQNLGHDTMYWYKQDSKKFLKIMFSYNNKELIINETVPNRFSPKSPDKAHLNLHINSLELGDSAVYFCASSPHRGENAALYGYTFGSGTRLTVV.